Below, 30 T cell receptor beta chains from the same sample are listed, as sequenced in a study of human T cells and chemical hapten exposure. Each CDR3 protein is one row after TCRdb ran MiXCR on the RACE reads. The profile shows approximately 90,000 distinct CDR3 sequences, roughly 8% of them singletons. Regarding time point: healthy volunteer bleed at 2 weeks. Unfractionated whole blood yielded total RNA. Input material: whole blood. These receptors all stem from a female donor in good health. Some clones in this sample may be carry-over from other donors' samples.

The V gene is TRBV6-2 or TRBV6-3, the J gene TRBJ1-1, with no clear D. V gave up 7 bases and J gave up 1 base, with 7 bases separating them. The CDR3 has 12 amino acids. Germline-derived CDR1 and CDR2 are MNHEY and SVGEGT. The CDR3 loop reads CASKDGNTEAFF. The CDR3 DNA follows: TGTGCCAGCAAGGACGGGAACACTGAAGCTTTCTTT.

This clonotype appeared many times. The chain links TRBV10-2 to TRBJ1-1; D may be TRBD1 (5 bases). The CDR3 has 11 residues. CDR1 is WSHSY, CDR2 SAAADI, per germline. The ends were cut back, 3 bases at V and 6 bases at J, with 5 bases in the middle. The CDR3 reads CASSEQAEAFF. CDR3 DNA: TGCGCCAGCAGTGAACAGGCTGAAGCTTTCTTT.

This clonotype was observed a handful of times. V and J are TRBV10-3 and TRBJ2-5; 7 positions match TRBD1. CDR1 ENHRY and CDR2 SYGVKD come from the germline V gene. The V and J ends lost 10 bases and 2 bases, in that order; junction bases with no gene match: 1. CDR3 length: 11 amino acids. CDR3 in DNA: TGTGCCACGGGACAGCAAGAGACCCAGTACTTC. Translating it yields CATGQQETQYF.

This clonotype was counted many times. The rearrangement links TRBV5-6 to TRBJ2-2, with TRBD1 identical over 7 bases. Germline CDR1 reads SGHDT; CDR2 reads YYEEEE. The CDR3 is 17 residues long. V shed 2 bases, J shed 4 bases, and the junction held 11 bases outside the gene matches. CDR3 amino acids: CASSLASTGRATGELFF. The DNA of the CDR3 is TGTGCCAGCAGCTTAGCTTCGACAGGGAGAGCCACCGGGGAGCTGTTTTTT. Based on the CDR3 plus reference TRBV5-6 and TRBJ2-2, the full variable domain is DAGVTQSPTHLIKTRGQQVTLRCSPKSGHDTVSWYQQALGQGPQFIFQYYEEEERQRGNFPDRFSGHQFPNYSSELNVNALLLGDSALYLCASSLASTGRATGELFFGEGSRLTVL.

The chain has TRBV29-1 and TRBJ1-2, with TRBD1 matching 7 bases. This CDR3 has 15 amino acids. Trimming cost V 4 bases and J 2 bases; bases outside gene matches: 10. Germline lookup yields CDR1 SQVTM and CDR2 ANQGSEA. The chain's CDR3 is CSVAPDRDGNYGYTF. CDR3 bases: TGCAGCGTTGCTCCTGACAGGGATGGAAACTATGGCTACACCTTC.

This clonotype was seen at least ten times. The chain employs TRBV29-1 and TRBJ2-6, with unresolved D. This CDR3 has 16 amino acids. Germline V lookup: CDR1 SQVTM, CDR2 ANQGSEA. Deletions cut 1 base from V and 0 bases from J, with 10 bases between. The DNA for the CDR3 is TGCAGCGTTGAAGGGTATTCCGACTCTGGGGCCAACGTCCTGACTTTC. Protein: CSVEGYSDSGANVLTF. The full variable domain, with the rest looked up from reference TRBV29-1 and TRBJ2-6, is SAVISQKPSRDICQRGTSLTIQCQVDSQVTMMFWYRQQPGQSLTLIATANQGSEATYESGFVIDKFPISRPNLTFSTLTVSNMSPEDSSIYLCSVEGYSDSGANVLTFGAGSRLTVL.

This clonotype occurred many times. The CDR3: CASSLGLAGNEQFF. DNA for the CDR3: TGTGCCAGCAGTTTAGGCCTAGCGGGGAATGAGCAGTTCTTC. The genes are TRBV28 and TRBJ2-1, with TRBD2 identical over 9 bases. CDR3 length equals 14 residues. From germline, CDR1 is MDHEN and CDR2 SYDVKM. V dropped 2 bases and J dropped 7; count of bases not matched to a gene: 3.

In this sample, this clonotype turned up many times. The chain links TRBV7-9 to TRBJ2-7; D is ambiguous. V lost 0 bases and J lost 3, with 3 bases in between. This CDR3 is built from 12 residues. Germline loops: CDR1 SEHNR, CDR2 FQNEAQ (reference sequence). The CDR3 bases are TGTGCCAGCAGCTTAGCGATCTACGAGCAGTACTTC. Its translation is CASSLAIYEQYF.

This clonotype has a count of ten or more. The chain employs TRBV7-9 and TRBJ2-1; maybe TRBD2 (6 bases). V was pared by 6 bases and J by 4 bases, with 16 bases between. The CDR3 loop spans 15 amino acids. Germline CDR1 reads SEHNR; CDR2 reads FQNEAQ (reference sequence). CDR3 sequence (DNA): TGTGCCAGCAGTCTAGGGCGGGGAGTATACAATGAGCAGTTCTTC. It specifies CASSLGRGVYNEQFF.

At least ten counts were recorded for this clonotype. V usage is TRBV12-3 or TRBV12-4 and J usage is TRBJ2-3, with a possible D match to TRBD1 (6 bases). Trimming left V 5 bases short and J 11 bases short, with 23 bases between. The CDR3 runs to 15 residues. The CDR3 DNA follows: TGTGCCAGCAGTAACGGACAGATCCTAACGCTTCGGCAGTATTTT. Its protein is CASSNGQILTLRQYF.

This clonotype was counted a few times. The genes are TRBV9 and TRBJ2-3, with a possible D match to TRBD2 (6 bases). Trimming stripped 0 bases from V and 3 bases from J, with 11 bases between. Germline V gene sequence: CDR1 SGDLS, CDR2 YYNGEE. The CDR3 extends over 15 amino acids. The chain's CDR3 is CASSVEYGRTDTQYF. The CDR3 DNA follows: TGTGCCAGCAGCGTAGAGTACGGGAGAACAGATACGCAGTATTTT.

The chain recombines TRBV14 with TRBJ2-3; 8 nucleotides agree with TRBD2. This CDR3 has 14 residues. Germline lookup yields CDR1 SGHDN and CDR2 FVKESK. Trimming took 3 bases from V and 4 from J; bases not matched to a gene: 3. The CDR3 DNA sequence: TGTGCCAGCAGCCATAGCGGGATTCCAGATACGCAGTATTTT. Its protein is CASSHSGIPDTQYF.

This clonotype was seen a handful of times. This chain connects TRBV6-6 to TRBJ2-5; 7 bases line up with TRBD2. Germline V gene sequence: CDR1 MNHNY, CDR2 SVGAGI (reference sequence). This CDR3 has 13 residues. V dropped 6 bases and J dropped 7; count of bases not matched to a gene: 8. In DNA form, the CDR3 reads TGTGCCAGCAGCGGCGGGGGTCCAGGGACCCAGTACTTC. Translating gives CASSGGGPGTQYF.

This clonotype was observed at least ten times. The chain couples TRBV20-1 to TRBJ1-4, with TRBD1 matching 8 bases. The germline gives CDR1 DFQATT, CDR2 SNEGSKA (reference sequence). Germline trimming cut 5 bases from V and 6 bases from J; bases unmatched to any gene: 8. This CDR3 has 14 residues. The CDR3 region has the DNA TGCAGTGCTGCACAACAGGGGGGACATGAAAAACTGTTTTTT. Protein product: CSAAQQGGHEKLFF.

The chain employs TRBV28 and TRBJ1-1; D unclear. The CDR3 loop spans 14 amino acids. The ends were cut back, 1 base at V and 3 bases at J, with 9 bases in the middle. The V gene's germline CDR1 is MDHEN and CDR2 SYDVKM. The CDR3 here is CASSLFGRDTEAFF. CDR3 coding DNA: TGTGCCAGCAGTTTATTCGGACGGGACACTGAAGCTTTCTTT.

This clonotype was observed a handful of times. V usage is TRBV2 and J usage is TRBJ2-7, with 9 bases matching TRBD1. Germline values: CDR1 SNHLY, CDR2 FYNNEI. The CDR3 is 15 amino acids. J was trimmed by 2 bases and V by 6 bases; bases with no gene match: 8. CDR3 in DNA: TGTGCCAGCAGCCCTAGACAGGGGGGAACCTACGAGCAGTACTTC. Translating it yields CASSPRQGGTYEQYF.

This chain joins TRBV29-1 and TRBJ1-5; D gene uncertain. Germline values: CDR1 SQVTM, CDR2 ANQGSEA. V shed 2 bases and J shed 11 bases, with 13 bases lying between them. CDR3 size: 12 residues. The CDR3 spells CSVEWNPGTQHF. CDR3 nucleotides: TGCAGCGTTGAATGGAATCCGGGGACCCAGCATTTT. Based on the CDR3 plus reference TRBV29-1 and TRBJ1-5, the full variable domain is SAVISQKPSRDICQRGTSLTIQCQVDSQVTMMFWYRQQPGQSLTLIATANQGSEATYESGFVIDKFPISRPNLTFSTLTVSNMSPEDSSIYLCSVEWNPGTQHFGDGTRLSIL.

This clonotype was counted many times. The rearrangement uses TRBV20-1 and TRBJ2-3; TRBD1 is a possible D gene (6 bases). The CDR3 length is 12 residues. V was trimmed by 8 bases and J by 4 bases, leaving 13 bases between them. The V gene's germline CDR1 is DFQATT and CDR2 SNEGSKA (reference sequence). CDR3 in amino acids: CSPYRDADTQYF. The DNA for the CDR3 is TGCAGTCCATACAGGGACGCAGATACGCAGTATTTT.

Details on this clonotype: A much larger clone differs by one base, so this may be a read error. The rearrangement joins TRBV11-2 to TRBJ1-1; D is unclear. The V end was cut by 4 bases, the J end by 3 bases, with 12 bases between. Germline V gene sequence: CDR1 SGHAT, CDR2 FQNNGV. The CDR3 extends over 14 amino acids. CDR3 region: CASSSRLRDTEAFF. The DNA for the CDR3 is TGTGCCAGCAGCTCCCGATTGAGAGACACTGAAGCTTTCTTT. Full variable domain (remainder filled in from reference TRBV11-2 and TRBJ1-1): EAGVAQSPRYKIIEKRQSVAFWCNPISGHATLYWYQQILGQGPKLLIQFQNNGVVDDSQLPKDRFSAERLKGVDSTLKIQPAKLEDSAVYLCASSSRLRDTEAFFGQGTRLTVV.

There are many counts of this clonotype. This chain joins TRBV28 and TRBJ2-5, with a tentative D call TRBD2 (5 bases). Germline assignment: CDR1 MDHEN and CDR2 SYDVKM. Trimming stripped 7 bases from V and 7 bases from J, with 13 bases between. The CDR3 extends over 12 amino acids. CDR3 nucleotide sequence: TGTGCCAGCACTTCGGGGATTGGGACCCAGTACTTC. This codes for CASTSGIGTQYF. Using reference TRBV28 and TRBJ2-5 for the parts outside the CDR3, the full variable domain is DVKVTQSSRYLVKRTGEKVFLECVQDMDHENMFWYRQDPGLGLRLIYFSYDVKMKEKGDIPEGYSVSREKKERFSLILESASTNQTSMYLCASTSGIGTQYFGPGTRLLVL.

This clonotype was seen at least ten times. The V and J genes are TRBV10-2 and TRBJ1-1; no clear D. V was shortened by 6 bases and J by 0 bases, with 5 bases between the two germline ends. CDR3 size: 12 residues. CDR1 is WSHSY, CDR2 SAAADI, per germline. CDR3 sequence: CASSPLNTEAFF. The CDR3 bases are TGCGCCAGCAGCCCCCTGAACACTGAAGCTTTCTTT.

Details on this clonotype: No conserved phenylalanine or tryptophan ends this CDR3, so it is likely a read error. The chain uses TRBV14 and TRBJ2-3; TRBD1 matches at 9 bases. Looked up from germline, CDR1 is SGHDN and CDR2 is FVKESK. The CDR3 consists of 17 residues. The V gene end was trimmed by 3 bases and the J gene end by 3 bases; junction bases not matched to a gene: 10. The chain's CDR3 is CASSHQTGTGCTDTQYS. In nucleotides, the CDR3 is TGTGCCAGCAGCCATCAAACCGGGACAGGGTGTACAGATACGCAGTATTCT.

The chain recombines TRBV11-2 with TRBJ2-4; D is unclear. The germline gives CDR1 SGHAT, CDR2 FQNNGV. The CDR3 has 18 residues. V lost 0 bases to trimming and J lost 6 bases, with 21 bases between them. The CDR3 spells CASSLDLWGTDFGNIQYF. The CDR3 region has the DNA TGTGCCAGCAGCTTAGATCTTTGGGGAACAGACTTCGGAAACATTCAGTACTTC.

This clonotype was found many times. The V gene is TRBV20-1, the J gene TRBJ1-1; tentative D call: TRBD1 (6 bases). The CDR3 length is 13 residues. V gave up 3 bases and J gave up 4 bases, with 12 bases separating them. The germline gives CDR1 DFQATT, CDR2 SNEGSKA (reference sequence). The chain's CDR3 is CSASGGGGTEAFF. CDR3 coding DNA: TGCAGTGCTAGCGGGGGCGGCGGCACTGAAGCTTTCTTT.

There are many counts of this clonotype. The chain couples TRBV5-1 to TRBJ2-1, with D hard to call. V was pared by 0 bases and J by 3 bases, with 10 bases between. Germline assignment: CDR1 SGHRS and CDR2 YFSETQ. CDR3 length: 15 residues. The CDR3 protein is CASSLEQNNYNEQFF. The CDR3 nucleotides are TGCGCCAGCAGCTTGGAACAGAATAACTACAATGAGCAGTTCTTC.

The rearrangement uses TRBV7-9 and TRBJ2-6; 8 bases map to TRBD1. This CDR3 contains 17 residues. With V trimmed by 5 bases and J by 3 bases, 9 bases remained unmatched. CDR1 is SEHNR and CDR2 is FQNEAQ in the germline V gene (reference sequence). CDR3 protein: CASSQPPTGDGANVLTF. CDR3 coding DNA: TGTGCCAGCAGCCAACCCCCGACAGGGGATGGGGCCAACGTCCTGACTTTC.

The sample holds a few counts of this clonotype. Written as DNA, the CDR3 is TGTGCCACCAGTGACTTGACTAGCGGGAGTGATCGCCTTCCCACAGATACGCAGTATTTT. Translation: CATSDLTSGSDRLPTDTQYF. The chain links TRBV24-1 to TRBJ2-3; 12 bases are shared with TRBD2. This CDR3 contains 20 residues. The J segment lost 2 bases and the V segment lost 4 bases, leaving 15 bases of the junction unmatched. Germline V lookup: CDR1 KGHDR, CDR2 SFDVKD.

This clonotype appeared a few times. J is TRBJ2-7 and V is TRBV7-9, with 8 bases that match TRBD1. Germline V gene lookup returns CDR1 SEHNR and CDR2 FQNEAQ (reference sequence). Trimming at V came to 2 bases and at J to 6 bases, leaving 9 bases not matched to a gene. This CDR3 is 15 amino acids long. The CDR3 DNA sequence: TGTGCCAGCAGCTTATCCCTGGACAGGGCCGGCGAGCAGTACTTC. The encoded protein is CASSLSLDRAGEQYF. Using reference TRBV7-9 and TRBJ2-7 for the parts outside the CDR3, the full variable domain is DTGVSQNPRHKITKRGQNVTFRCDPISEHNRLYWYRQTLGQGPEFLTYFQNEAQLEKSRLLSDRFSAERPKGSFSTLEIQRTEQGDSAMYLCASSLSLDRAGEQYFGPGTRLTVT.

At least ten counts were recorded for this clonotype. The chain carries TRBV5-5 and TRBJ2-1; D perhaps matches TRBD2 (5 bases). Trimming took off 6 bases at V and 6 bases at J, with 7 bases between the two ends. Germline V gene sequence: CDR1 SGHKS, CDR2 YYEKEE (reference sequence). This CDR3 has 11 amino acids. CDR3 protein: CASTEGNEQFF. The CDR3 coding sequence is TGTGCCAGCACAGAGGGCAATGAGCAGTTCTTC.

There are many counts of this clonotype. The chain carries TRBV4-1 and TRBJ2-3, with D possibly matching TRBD1 (6 bases). The CDR3 contains 14 residues. Per the germline V gene, CDR1 is MGHRA and CDR2 is YSYEKL. V was shortened by 4 bases and J by 5 bases, with 13 bases between the two germline ends. CDR3 DNA: TGCGCCAGCAGCCCCCTTGGGGGCCAAGATACGCAGTATTTT. This gives the protein CASSPLGGQDTQYF.